This paragraph covers one TCR beta chain sequence. No antigen is known for it. The primer mix had 60 Vbeta and 13 Jbeta primers. The table came from immunoSEQ multiplex PCR; TCRdb's copy has only in-frame clones and leaves some out. The table has 130,000 or so clones, 80% to 85% seen once. This entry is derived from a study of cytomegalovirus exposure and HLA in healthy donors. General study points: There were three CMV-associated chains whose specificity for CMV antigens was confirmed in vitro.

Trimming removed 2 bases from V and 1 base from J, with 8 bases in between. Germline V gene sequence: CDR1 SGHTA, CDR2 FQGNSA. The CDR3 is 14 amino acids. The chain joins TRBV7-2 to TRBJ1-2, with D hard to call. Sequenced input: PBMCs. This TCR derives from a woman in her 50s in good health and CMV-seropositive. The CDR3 sequence is CASSLQRSNYGYTF. The CDR3 coding sequence is TGTGCCAGCAGCTTACAACGGAGTAACTATGGCTACACCTTC.